A selection of T cell receptor beta chains follows, all from one sample in a study of T cells in Graves' hyperthyroidism and ophthalmopathy. TCRdb processed the multiplex PCR reads anew with MiXCR; each CDR3 protein has one entry. Of some 180,000 distinct CDR3 sequences in the sample, 17% were seen once. Input material: blood. The receptors were sampled from a woman between 50 and 59 years old with Graves' hyperthyroidism. CDR3s include the opening cysteine and the closing phenylalanine or tryptophan. Each record gives: D gene, clone size, V gene, J gene, CDR3 protein, CDR3 DNA. A D gene is named only where the DNA matches it firmly. Not all rows give a size; the values are once, few, many and, for expanded clones, a class.

NA,many,TRBV7-2,TRBJ1-2,CASSLAAGEFYGYTF,TGTGCCAGCAGCTTAGCAGCAGGGGAGTTCTATGGCTACACCTTC
NA,few,TRBV29-1,TRBJ2-5,CSVPGDSQETQYF,TGCAGCGTCCCTGGTGACAGCCAAGAGACCCAGTACTTC
NA,many,TRBV11-2,TRBJ2-3,CASSQGLTAGTDTQYF,TGTGCCAGCAGCCAAGGACTCACCGCAGGGACAGATACGCAGTATTTT
NA,many,TRBV20-1,TRBJ2-2,CSARLVGTGELFF,TGCAGTGCTAGACTAGTTGGAACCGGGGAGCTGTTTTTT
NA,many,TRBV10-3,TRBJ2-1,CAISESDSGNNEQFF,TGTGCCATCAGTGAGTCGGATAGCGGCAACAATGAGCAGTTCTTC
NA,NA,TRBV20-1,TRBJ2-2,CSARDKFGQNWDTGELFF,TGCAGTGCTAGAGATAAGTTCGGGCAGAACTGGGACACCGGGGAGCTGTTTTTT
NA,many,TRBV27,TRBJ1-1,CASSRPPGADWTEAFF,TGTGCCAGCAGTCGCCCCCCGGGGGCGGATTGGACTGAAGCTTTCTTT
NA,few,TRBV20-1,TRBJ2-1,CSALLANEQFF,TGCAGTGCCCTTTTGGCTAATGAGCAGTTCTTC
TRBD1,many,TRBV28,TRBJ2-3,CASSLQGGTDTQYF,TGTGCCAGCAGTTTACAGGGGGGCACAGATACGCAGTATTTT
NA,few,TRBV6-2/TRBV6-3,TRBJ1-2,CASSDGTPKGYTF,TGTGCCAGCAGTGACGGGACACCTAAAGGCTACACCTTC
TRBD1,NA,TRBV20-1,TRBJ1-1,CSARRKQGKTVNTEAFF,TGCAGTGCTAGACGTAAACAGGGGAAAACGGTGAACACTGAAGCTTTCTTT
NA,NA,TRBV6-9,TRBJ2-1,CASSYLVSGNEQFF,TGTGCCAGCAGTTACTTAGTTAGTGGGAATGAGCAGTTCTTC
NA,many,TRBV11-2,TRBJ2-1,CASSQPTDFSEQFF,TGTGCCAGCAGCCAACCGACTGACTTCAGTGAGCAGTTCTTC
NA,many,TRBV18,TRBJ2-3,CASSPREGMSTDTQYF,TGTGCCAGCTCACCGCGGGAAGGGATGAGCACAGATACGCAGTATTTT
NA,many,TRBV29-1,TRBJ2-5,CSVEVGQKTQYF,TGCAGCGTTGAAGTCGGTCAAAAGACCCAGTACTTC
NA,many,TRBV14,TRBJ2-7,CASSQVTGGGGLEQYF,TGTGCCAGCAGCCAAGTAACGGGGGGCGGCGGTCTGGAGCAGTACTTC
TRBD2,NA,TRBV14,TRBJ2-5,CASSPPGLAGPGPETQYF,TGTGCCAGCAGCCCTCCGGGACTAGCGGGTCCGGGGCCAGAGACCCAGTACTTC
NA,many,TRBV5-1,TRBJ2-5,CASSLGVTGPQETQYF,TGCGCCAGCAGCTTGGGGGTGACAGGCCCCCAGGAGACCCAGTACTTC
NA,many,TRBV6-1,TRBJ2-7,CASSSNYEQYF,TGTGCCAGCAGCTCAAACTACGAGCAGTACTTC
NA,many,TRBV12-3/TRBV12-4,TRBJ2-1,CASSSGTTDPLNEQFF,TGTGCCAGCAGTTCCGGGACCACGGATCCTCTCAATGAGCAGTTCTTC
TRBD2,many,TRBV28,TRBJ2-3,CASSFGGRDTQYF,TGTGCCAGCAGTTTCGGCGGGAGAGATACGCAGTATTTT
TRBD2,NA,TRBV28,TRBJ2-1,CASSLSSIWGAASGRSPYNEQFF,TGTGCCAGCAGTTTATCTTCGATTTGGGGGGCAGCTAGCGGGAGGAGTCCCTACAATGAGCAGTTCTTC
TRBD1,few,TRBV4-1,TRBJ2-1,CASSPRGQGGNEQFF,TGCGCCAGCAGCCCCCGGGGACAGGGCGGCAATGAGCAGTTCTTC
TRBD1,many,TRBV18,TRBJ1-2,CASSDGGQGSSGYTF,TGTGCCAGCTCCGACGGGGGACAGGGAAGCTCTGGCTACACCTTC
NA,many,TRBV11-3,TRBJ2-1,CASSLASASPNEQFF,TGTGCCAGCAGCTTAGCATCGGCTTCCCCCAATGAGCAGTTCTTC
TRBD1,few,TRBV27,TRBJ2-2,CASRPGTANTGELFF,TGTGCCAGCAGGCCCGGGACAGCGAACACCGGGGAGCTGTTTTTT
TRBD1,many,TRBV2,TRBJ1-5,CASSDVGQGDQPQHF,TGTGCCAGCAGTGATGTTGGACAGGGTGATCAGCCCCAGCATTTT
NA,many,TRBV7-9,TRBJ2-3,CASERLVGRSTDTQYF,TGTGCCAGCGAAAGACTAGTGGGGCGCAGCACAGATACGCAGTATTTT
NA,few,TRBV5-4,TRBJ1-2,CASSPGAEYGYTF,TGTGCCAGCAGTCCTGGTGCGGAATATGGCTACACCTTC
NA,many,TRBV11-2,TRBJ1-5,CASSLGQGHQPQHF,TGTGCCAGCAGCTTAGGCCAAGGACATCAGCCCCAGCATTTT
NA,NA,TRBV19,TRBJ1-1,CASSNTGLWNTEAFF,TGTGCCAGTAGTAATACAGGACTCTGGAACACTGAAGCTTTCTTT
TRBD2,few,TRBV30,TRBJ2-5,CAWSGVSGSWETQYF,TGTGCCTGGAGTGGGGTTAGCGGGAGTTGGGAGACCCAGTACTTC
TRBD2,many,TRBV12-3/TRBV12-4,TRBJ2-3,CASTVSGMSTDTQYF,TGTGCCAGCACCGTTAGCGGGATGAGCACAGATACGCAGTATTTT
TRBD2,NA,TRBV11-2,TRBJ2-3,CASSPNLASGTDTDTQYF,TGTGCCAGCAGCCCCAACCTGGCTAGCGGGACTGACACAGATACGCAGTATTTT
NA,NA,TRBV19,TRBJ1-2,CASRSGGATYGYTF,TGTGCCAGTAGATCGGGAGGGGCCACCTATGGCTACACCTTC
TRBD1,once,TRBV10-3,TRBJ1-2,CAISGLTGNYGYTF,TGTGCCATCAGTGGTCTGACAGGGAACTATGGCTACACCTTC
NA,many,TRBV28,TRBJ2-2,CASSYSSTGELFF,TGTGCCAGCAGCTACTCCAGCACCGGGGAGCTGTTTTTT
NA,NA,TRBV7-2,TRBJ2-1,CASRHSPLLKAQNEQFF,TGTGCCAGCAGACACTCGCCACTCCTTAAAGCCCAGAATGAGCAGTTCTTC
TRBD1,many,TRBV30,TRBJ2-7,CAWSDRGEQYF,TGTGCCTGGAGTGACAGGGGCGAGCAGTACTTC
NA,many,TRBV12-3/TRBV12-4,TRBJ2-5,CASGIQETQYF,TGTGCCAGCGGGATCCAAGAGACCCAGTACTTC
TRBD2,NA,TRBV4-2,TRBJ2-3,CASSQGTSGSATDTQYF,TGTGCCAGCAGCCAAGGGACTAGCGGGAGCGCCACAGATACGCAGTATTTT
NA,NA,TRBV6-1,TRBJ2-3,CASSEGPAADTQYF,TGTGCCAGCAGTGAGGGTCCGGCGGCAGATACGCAGTATTTT
TRBD1,NA,TRBV12-3/TRBV12-4,TRBJ1-4,CASNPNRGREKLFF,TGTGCCAGCAACCCGAACAGGGGACGTGAAAAACTGTTTTTT
NA,many,TRBV7-8,TRBJ1-5,CASSLDWGGLVNQPQHF,TGTGCCAGCAGCTTAGATTGGGGTGGGTTGGTTAATCAGCCCCAGCATTTT
NA,few,TRBV20-1,TRBJ2-1,CSARLPSSYNEQFF,TGCAGTGCTAGACTCCCGAGCTCCTACAATGAGCAGTTCTTC
NA,many,TRBV20-1,TRBJ2-5,CSARPSRGLETQYF,TGCAGTGCTAGACCCAGCCGGGGGTTAGAGACCCAGTACTTC
NA,many,TRBV28,TRBJ2-1,CASSSWVSRSYNEQFF,TGTGCCAGCAGTTCCTGGGTTAGTCGGTCCTACAATGAGCAGTTCTTC
NA,few,TRBV5-1,TRBJ2-1,CASSLRGSDSYNEQFF,TGCGCCAGCAGCCTAAGAGGGAGTGATTCTTACAATGAGCAGTTCTTC
NA,many,TRBV12-3/TRBV12-4,TRBJ1-1,CASSDPVNTEAFF,TGTGCCAGCAGCGATCCAGTGAACACTGAAGCTTTCTTT
TRBD2,few,TRBV6-1,TRBJ2-1,CASSYKREWVYEQFF,TGTGCCAGCAGCTACAAGCGGGAGTGGGTTTATGAGCAGTTCTTC
TRBD1,few,TRBV27,TRBJ2-7,CASSAHPGTGKYEQYF,TGTGCCAGCAGTGCACACCCCGGGACAGGGAAGTACGAGCAGTACTTC
NA,NA,TRBV5-1,TRBJ2-5,CASSLGLAEQETQYF,TGCGCCAGCAGCTTGGGCCTAGCTGAACAAGAGACCCAGTACTTC
NA,few,TRBV7-9,TRBJ2-4,CASSLIPRQDKNIQYF,TGTGCCAGCAGCTTAATCCCCCGACAGGACAAAAACATTCAGTACTTC
TRBD2,many,TRBV7-2,TRBJ2-1,CASTRIATSGNTGEQFF,TGTGCCAGCACCCGGATTGCGACTAGCGGCAATACGGGTGAGCAGTTCTTC
NA,many,TRBV28,TRBJ1-1,CASSLSRENTEAFF,TGTGCCAGCAGTTTATCTCGGGAGAACACTGAAGCTTTCTTT
TRBD2,many,TRBV7-8,TRBJ2-3,CASNQREEGTDTQYF,TGTGCCAGCAACCAGCGGGAGGAGGGCACAGATACGCAGTATTTT